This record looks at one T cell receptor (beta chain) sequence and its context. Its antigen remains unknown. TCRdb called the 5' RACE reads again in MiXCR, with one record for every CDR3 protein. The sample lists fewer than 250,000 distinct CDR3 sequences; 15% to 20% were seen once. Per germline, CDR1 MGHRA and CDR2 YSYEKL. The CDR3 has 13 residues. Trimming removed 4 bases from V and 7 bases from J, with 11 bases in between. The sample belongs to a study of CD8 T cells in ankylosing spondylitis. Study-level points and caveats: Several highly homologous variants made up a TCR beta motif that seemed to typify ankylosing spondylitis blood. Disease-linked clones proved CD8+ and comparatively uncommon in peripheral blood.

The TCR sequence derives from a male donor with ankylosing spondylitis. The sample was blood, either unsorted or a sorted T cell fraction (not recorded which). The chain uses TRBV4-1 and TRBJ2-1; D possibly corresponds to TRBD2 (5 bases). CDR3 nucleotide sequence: TGCGCCAGCAGCCCGACGGCGGGTAATGAGCAGTTCTTC. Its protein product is CASSPTAGNEQFF.